One and the same sample provided the 7 T cell receptor beta chains below, sequenced in a study of shared clonotypes between healthy human individuals. Clones were sequenced by immunoSEQ multiplex PCR, and TCRdb holds only the in-frame ones, with some missing. The profile shows roughly 2,300,000 clones, about 90% of them singletons. Sequenced sample: naive CD4+ T cells from PBMCs. Subset described: CD45RA+ positively selected. The receptors originated from a man younger than 35 in good health. Some clones in this sample may be carry-over from other donors' samples.

This chain connects TRBV7-2 to TRBJ1-5; the D gene is possibly TRBD1 (6 bases). This CDR3 is 15 amino acids long. Trimming removed 1 base at V and 6 bases at J, with 13 bases between. Germline V CDR1 and CDR2: SGHTA, FQGNSA. CDR3 loop: CASSLVVGGGQPQHF. Here the CDR3 DNA reads TGTGCCAGCAGCTTAGTGGTAGGGGGAGGTCAGCCCCAGCATTTT.

This chain links TRBV19 with TRBJ2-2, with D perhaps TRBD2 (5 bases). V was cut by 4 bases and J by 6 bases, with 15 bases left in between. CDR3 length: 15 amino acids. From germline, CDR1 is LNHDA and CDR2 SQIVND (reference sequence). The CDR3: CASSTLLDSAGELFF. The DNA for the CDR3 is TGTGCCAGTAGTACCCTACTAGATTCCGCCGGGGAGCTGTTTTTT.

The V and J genes are TRBV28 and TRBJ2-7, with D tentatively TRBD2 (5 bases). CDR1 is MDHEN, CDR2 SYDVKM, per germline. The CDR3 runs 16 residues. The V end lost 6 bases, the J end lost 3 bases, and 21 bases lay between the germline ends. This CDR3 reads CASSNLTPGTYYEQYF. DNA for the CDR3: TGTGCCAGCAGCAACCTAACACCGGGAACTTACTACGAGCAGTACTTC.

This clone was counted only a few times. The identical CDR3 is also encoded by other nucleotide sequences in the sample. The chain carries TRBV7-2 and TRBJ1-1, with D perhaps TRBD1 (6 bases). Per germline, CDR1 SGHTA and CDR2 FQGNSA. Between the trimmed V and J ends, which lost 6 bases and 0 bases, there was a span of 11 bases. The CDR3 is made up of 14 amino acids. Here the CDR3 reads CASSLQGLNTEAFF. The CDR3 DNA reads as TGTGCCAGCAGTCTACAGGGCTTGAACACTGAAGCTTTCTTT.

This clone was observed once. The V call is TRBV7-6, the J call TRBJ2-1; 7 bases match TRBD2. Germline V lookup: CDR1 SGHVS, CDR2 FNYEAQ. Trimming removed 5 bases from V and 8 bases from J; junction bases left unmatched: 12. This CDR3 has 15 residues. Here the CDR3 DNA reads TGTGCCAGCAGCCCGCTCGGCGGGAGAATATATGAGCAGTTCTTC. Translated: CASSPLGGRIYEQFF.

Here the CDR3 DNA reads TGCGCCAGCAGTGAGGGGATACGCACAGATACGCAGTATTTT. Amino acid sequence: CASSEGIRTDTQYF. This chain joins TRBV10-1 and TRBJ2-3; no definite D call. The CDR3 is 14 residues long. Per the germline V gene, CDR1 is WNHNN and CDR2 is SYGVQD (reference sequence). Between the trimmed V and J ends, which lost 2 bases and 1 base, there was a span of 7 bases.

This clone was observed a handful of times. The genes are TRBV7-9 and TRBJ1-1; D possibly corresponds to TRBD1 (5 bases). The CDR3 length is 13 residues. V was pared by 9 bases and J by 6 bases, with 17 bases between. Per germline, CDR1 SEHNR and CDR2 FQNEAQ (reference sequence). The CDR3 is CARTTGPGAEAFF. The CDR3 nucleotides are TGTGCCAGGACAACAGGTCCCGGAGCTGAAGCTTTCTTT.